The next 21 T cell receptor beta chains were all read from a single sample in a study of OX40 agonist ivuxolimab in advanced cancers. Only in-frame clones appear in the TCRdb table, and some are missing; sequencing was by immunoSEQ multiplex PCR. The table has roughly 80,000 clones, about 89% seen once; the top ten hold around 0.38%. This specimen was CD4+ or CD8+ T cells sorted from blood, taken in a trial of the OX40 agonist ivuxolimab. Receptors originate from an adult with an advanced solid tumor such as melanoma, head and neck, liver or kidney cancer.

The J gene is TRBJ2-5, the V gene TRBV13; TRBD2 aligns across 15 bases. This CDR3 is 18 amino acids long. Germline CDR1 and CDR2: PRHDT and FYEKMQ (reference sequence). J lost 11 bases, V lost 4 bases, and 17 bases had no gene match. CDR3 coding DNA: TGTGCCAGCAGCTCTCACAGGACTAGCGGGAGGGCCCGTCGAGAGCAGTACTTC. It codes for CASSSHRTSGRARREQYF.

The rearrangement uses TRBV29-1 and TRBJ1-4; D is ambiguous. CDR3 size: 15 residues. The V end was cut by 0 bases, the J end by 6 bases, with 14 bases between. Germline values: CDR1 SQVTM, CDR2 ANQGSEA. The CDR3 nucleotides are TGCAGCGTTGAAGATCACACTGGCTTAGATGAAAAACTGTTTTTT. This codes for CSVEDHTGLDEKLFF.

V is TRBV7-6 and J is TRBJ1-5; tentative D call: TRBD1 (5 bases). Germline V gene lookup returns CDR1 SGHVS and CDR2 FNYEAQ. V gave up 1 base and J gave up 7 bases, with 8 bases separating them. This CDR3 spans 13 amino acids. The CDR3 loop is CASSLERGQPQHF. Here the CDR3 DNA reads TGTGCCAGCAGCTTAGAACGGGGCCAGCCCCAGCATTTT.

The gene calls are TRBV15 and TRBJ2-3; D remains unclear. Germline CDR1 LNHNV, CDR2 YYDKDF (reference sequence). With 3 bases removed from V and 6 bases from J, the gap between germline ends came to 4 bases. This CDR3 is built from 11 residues. In nucleotides, the CDR3 is TGTGCCACCAGCAGCCGGGATACGCAGTATTTT. This gives the protein CATSSRDTQYF.

This chain uses TRBV5-1 with TRBJ1-1; D is uncertain. The V end lost 4 bases, the J end lost 1 base, and 11 bases lay between the germline ends. CDR3 length: 14 amino acids. Germline-derived CDR1 and CDR2 are SGHRS and YFSETQ. CDR3: CASSVRAANTEAFF. DNA of the CDR3: TGCGCCAGCAGCGTGAGGGCCGCGAACACTGAAGCTTTCTTT.

V usage is TRBV7-6 and J usage is TRBJ2-7; no firm D call. V was cut by 2 bases and J by 2 bases, with 13 bases left in between. CDR3 length equals 15 residues. Germline CDR1 SGHVS, CDR2 FNYEAQ. In DNA, the CDR3 is TGTGCCAGCAGCTTACAGTTGGGCAGTACCTACGAGCAGTACTTC. This codes for CASSLQLGSTYEQYF.

V and J are TRBV30 and TRBJ1-2; D gene uncertain. The CDR3 has 13 residues. The V end lost 0 bases, the J end lost 2 bases, and 7 bases lay between the germline ends. The germline gives CDR1 GTSNPN, CDR2 SVGIG (reference sequence). DNA for the CDR3: TGTGCCTGGAGTGTACTAGGGAACTATGGCTACACCTTC. Residues: CAWSVLGNYGYTF.

This clone occurred a few times. This sequence joins TRBV6-5 and TRBJ1-5; the D is unclear. V was trimmed by 5 bases and J by 1 base, leaving 9 bases between them. The germline gives CDR1 MNHEY, CDR2 SVGAGI. This CDR3 has 14 amino acids. The DNA of the CDR3 is TGTGCCAGCAGTCAAGGACTGAGCAATCAGCCCCAGCATTTT. This translates into CASSQGLSNQPQHF.

This CDR3 is CASSRIPLVDYEQYF. The CDR3 bases are TGTGCCAGCAGCCGCATCCCCCTAGTAGACTACGAGCAGTACTTC. The rearrangement links TRBV11-2 to TRBJ2-7, with unresolved D. Germline V lookup: CDR1 SGHAT, CDR2 FQNNGV. With 5 bases removed from V and 3 bases from J, the gap between germline ends came to 17 bases. The CDR3 runs to 15 residues.

This chain connects TRBV21-1 to TRBJ2-7; the table's D call, TRBD1, has no DNA check behind it. TRBV21-1 constitutes a pseudogene. The CDR3 has 15 residues. The DNA for the CDR3 is TGTGCCAGCAGCAAGGGGGGACAGGGTGCCTACGAGCAGTACTTC. Protein sequence: CASSKGGQGAYEQYF.

This chain joins TRBV10-1 and TRBJ2-2, with unresolved D. CDR1 is WNHNN and CDR2 is SYGVQD in the germline V gene (reference sequence). V was shortened by 4 bases and J by 6 bases, with 6 bases between the two germline ends. CDR3 length: 12 residues. The CDR3 is CASSVGSGELFF. The CDR3 bases are TGCGCCAGCAGTGTGGGCTCCGGGGAGCTGTTTTTT.

V gene TRBV27 combines with J gene TRBJ2-2, with D maybe TRBD2 (6 bases). Trimming cost V 3 bases and J 4 bases, with 9 bases left between them. The CDR3 is made up of 14 amino acids. Germline CDR1 and CDR2: MNHEY and SMNVEV (reference sequence). CDR3 sequence (DNA): TGTGCCAGCAGTTTTAGCGGAGGCACCGGGGAGCTGTTTTTT. Encoded protein: CASSFSGGTGELFF.

This chain links TRBV18 with TRBJ2-7; 9 positions agree with TRBD1. CDR1 is KGHSH and CDR2 is LQKENI in the germline V gene. The trim removed 4 bases at V and 3 bases at J, leaving 4 bases unmatched. The CDR3 runs 14 residues. The CDR3 sequence is CASSLGTGNYEQYF. Here the CDR3 DNA reads TGTGCCAGCTCACTGGGGACAGGGAACTACGAGCAGTACTTC.

The chain has TRBV30 and TRBJ1-1; 8 nucleotides match TRBD1. Trimming removed 4 bases from V and 3 bases from J; junction bases left unmatched: 1. The CDR3 totals 12 residues. Germline CDR1 GTSNPN, CDR2 SVGIG (reference sequence). The CDR3 sequence: CAWTGGHTEAFF. CDR3 sequence (DNA): TGTGCCTGGACAGGGGGCCACACTGAAGCTTTCTTT.

The chain is built from TRBV19 and TRBJ1-2; 12 positions match TRBD1. J lost 7 bases, V lost 0 bases, and 12 bases had no gene match. Germline V gene sequence: CDR1 LNHDA, CDR2 SQIVND (reference sequence). The CDR3 runs 18 residues. The CDR3 spells CASSIDRGTGGAGSGYTF. CDR3 DNA: TGTGCCAGTAGTATAGATCGGGGGACAGGGGGCGCCGGTAGTGGCTACACCTTC.

This rearrangement joins TRBV10-3 to TRBJ1-2; TRBD1 aligns across 9 bases. The CDR3 extends over 12 amino acids. Germline trimming cut 6 bases from V and 7 bases from J; bases unmatched to any gene: 3. Germline CDR1 reads ENHRY; CDR2 reads SYGVKD. In DNA, the CDR3 is TGTGCCATCAGGGGACAGGGTGCTGGCTACACCTTC. It codes for CAIRGQGAGYTF.

CDR3 DNA sequence: TGCGCCAGCAGCAGTACAGGGGAGAGCTCCTACAATGAGCAGTTCTTC. It specifies CASSSTGESSYNEQFF. This chain joins TRBV5-1 and TRBJ2-1, with 7 bases lining up with TRBD1. The J segment lost 0 bases and the V segment lost 4 bases, leaving 7 bases of the junction unmatched. The CDR3 loop spans 16 amino acids. Germline CDR1 SGHRS, CDR2 YFSETQ.

This chain connects TRBV10-3 to TRBJ2-1; 8 bases match TRBD2. V shed 2 bases, J shed 6 bases, and the junction held 9 bases outside the gene matches. This CDR3 contains 16 residues. In germline, CDR1 is ENHRY, CDR2 SYGVKD. CDR3 in amino acids: CAISEGGREAANEQFF. CDR3 bases: TGTGCCATCAGTGAGGGGGGGCGGGAGGCGGCCAATGAGCAGTTCTTC.

This clone was found a few times. Other DNA sequences from this sample encode an identical CDR3 as well. The V and J genes are TRBV6-5 and TRBJ2-7; D tentatively fits TRBD1 or TRBD2 (5 bases each). The germline V and J ends were trimmed by 5 bases and 3 bases, with 11 bases remaining between them. CDR1 and CDR2 from the germline V gene are MNHEY and SVGAGI. CDR3 length: 13 residues. The chain's CDR3 is CASSRDPDYEQYF. The CDR3 nucleotides read TGTGCCAGCAGTCGGGACCCTGACTACGAGCAGTACTTC.

V is TRBV14 and J is TRBJ2-3; maybe TRBD2 (6 bases). This CDR3 region has 13 residues. Germline V gives CDR1 SGHDN, CDR2 FVKESK. The V end lost 1 base, the J end lost 12 bases, and 14 bases lay between the germline ends. CDR3 in amino acids: CASSQGVMRDQYF. The DNA for the CDR3 is TGTGCCAGCAGCCAAGGAGTTATGCGGGACCAGTATTTT.

V is TRBV7-9 and J is TRBJ1-1; 8 bases fit TRBD1. The V segment lost 4 bases and the J segment 6 bases; nucleotides outside the gene matches: 10. This CDR3 contains 15 residues. Germline values: CDR1 SEHNR, CDR2 FQNEAQ (reference sequence). This CDR3 reads CASSSFRGRTPEAFF. DNA of the CDR3: TGTGCCAGCAGCTCCTTCAGGGGGCGGACCCCTGAAGCTTTCTTT.